The present T cell receptor (beta chain) was sequenced within a study of T cell responses to AZD1222 COVID-19 vaccine. Study findings and constraints: There were mostly white British donors and more females than males, and clonal diversity was possibly underestimated. Only a handful of AZD1222 recipients, more than 5 in all, had baseline seropositivity. Receipt of two AZD1222 doses was followed by a rise in Spike-specific TCR breadth and depth. Nearly half of spike-specific TCRs reportedly go after variant regions that carry no mutations.

Concerning this clone: What it binds is unknown.

Clones were sequenced by immunoSEQ multiplex PCR, and TCRdb holds only the in-frame ones, with some missing. The sample contains approximately 100,000 clones, about nine tenths of which appear only once. V gave up 8 bases and J gave up 4 bases; unmatched junction bases: 10. The CDR3 length is 15 residues. CDR1 is MDHEN, CDR2 SYDVKM, per germline. This rearrangement joins TRBV28 to TRBJ2-3; 9 nucleotides match TRBD2. This TCR was recovered from an adult in good health. Sequenced here: peripheral blood, sampled on day 0 of AZD1222 vaccination. Here the CDR3 reads CASGYVAGVSDTQYF. CDR3 DNA sequence: TGTGCCAGCGGTTACGTAGCGGGGGTTTCAGATACGCAGTATTTT.